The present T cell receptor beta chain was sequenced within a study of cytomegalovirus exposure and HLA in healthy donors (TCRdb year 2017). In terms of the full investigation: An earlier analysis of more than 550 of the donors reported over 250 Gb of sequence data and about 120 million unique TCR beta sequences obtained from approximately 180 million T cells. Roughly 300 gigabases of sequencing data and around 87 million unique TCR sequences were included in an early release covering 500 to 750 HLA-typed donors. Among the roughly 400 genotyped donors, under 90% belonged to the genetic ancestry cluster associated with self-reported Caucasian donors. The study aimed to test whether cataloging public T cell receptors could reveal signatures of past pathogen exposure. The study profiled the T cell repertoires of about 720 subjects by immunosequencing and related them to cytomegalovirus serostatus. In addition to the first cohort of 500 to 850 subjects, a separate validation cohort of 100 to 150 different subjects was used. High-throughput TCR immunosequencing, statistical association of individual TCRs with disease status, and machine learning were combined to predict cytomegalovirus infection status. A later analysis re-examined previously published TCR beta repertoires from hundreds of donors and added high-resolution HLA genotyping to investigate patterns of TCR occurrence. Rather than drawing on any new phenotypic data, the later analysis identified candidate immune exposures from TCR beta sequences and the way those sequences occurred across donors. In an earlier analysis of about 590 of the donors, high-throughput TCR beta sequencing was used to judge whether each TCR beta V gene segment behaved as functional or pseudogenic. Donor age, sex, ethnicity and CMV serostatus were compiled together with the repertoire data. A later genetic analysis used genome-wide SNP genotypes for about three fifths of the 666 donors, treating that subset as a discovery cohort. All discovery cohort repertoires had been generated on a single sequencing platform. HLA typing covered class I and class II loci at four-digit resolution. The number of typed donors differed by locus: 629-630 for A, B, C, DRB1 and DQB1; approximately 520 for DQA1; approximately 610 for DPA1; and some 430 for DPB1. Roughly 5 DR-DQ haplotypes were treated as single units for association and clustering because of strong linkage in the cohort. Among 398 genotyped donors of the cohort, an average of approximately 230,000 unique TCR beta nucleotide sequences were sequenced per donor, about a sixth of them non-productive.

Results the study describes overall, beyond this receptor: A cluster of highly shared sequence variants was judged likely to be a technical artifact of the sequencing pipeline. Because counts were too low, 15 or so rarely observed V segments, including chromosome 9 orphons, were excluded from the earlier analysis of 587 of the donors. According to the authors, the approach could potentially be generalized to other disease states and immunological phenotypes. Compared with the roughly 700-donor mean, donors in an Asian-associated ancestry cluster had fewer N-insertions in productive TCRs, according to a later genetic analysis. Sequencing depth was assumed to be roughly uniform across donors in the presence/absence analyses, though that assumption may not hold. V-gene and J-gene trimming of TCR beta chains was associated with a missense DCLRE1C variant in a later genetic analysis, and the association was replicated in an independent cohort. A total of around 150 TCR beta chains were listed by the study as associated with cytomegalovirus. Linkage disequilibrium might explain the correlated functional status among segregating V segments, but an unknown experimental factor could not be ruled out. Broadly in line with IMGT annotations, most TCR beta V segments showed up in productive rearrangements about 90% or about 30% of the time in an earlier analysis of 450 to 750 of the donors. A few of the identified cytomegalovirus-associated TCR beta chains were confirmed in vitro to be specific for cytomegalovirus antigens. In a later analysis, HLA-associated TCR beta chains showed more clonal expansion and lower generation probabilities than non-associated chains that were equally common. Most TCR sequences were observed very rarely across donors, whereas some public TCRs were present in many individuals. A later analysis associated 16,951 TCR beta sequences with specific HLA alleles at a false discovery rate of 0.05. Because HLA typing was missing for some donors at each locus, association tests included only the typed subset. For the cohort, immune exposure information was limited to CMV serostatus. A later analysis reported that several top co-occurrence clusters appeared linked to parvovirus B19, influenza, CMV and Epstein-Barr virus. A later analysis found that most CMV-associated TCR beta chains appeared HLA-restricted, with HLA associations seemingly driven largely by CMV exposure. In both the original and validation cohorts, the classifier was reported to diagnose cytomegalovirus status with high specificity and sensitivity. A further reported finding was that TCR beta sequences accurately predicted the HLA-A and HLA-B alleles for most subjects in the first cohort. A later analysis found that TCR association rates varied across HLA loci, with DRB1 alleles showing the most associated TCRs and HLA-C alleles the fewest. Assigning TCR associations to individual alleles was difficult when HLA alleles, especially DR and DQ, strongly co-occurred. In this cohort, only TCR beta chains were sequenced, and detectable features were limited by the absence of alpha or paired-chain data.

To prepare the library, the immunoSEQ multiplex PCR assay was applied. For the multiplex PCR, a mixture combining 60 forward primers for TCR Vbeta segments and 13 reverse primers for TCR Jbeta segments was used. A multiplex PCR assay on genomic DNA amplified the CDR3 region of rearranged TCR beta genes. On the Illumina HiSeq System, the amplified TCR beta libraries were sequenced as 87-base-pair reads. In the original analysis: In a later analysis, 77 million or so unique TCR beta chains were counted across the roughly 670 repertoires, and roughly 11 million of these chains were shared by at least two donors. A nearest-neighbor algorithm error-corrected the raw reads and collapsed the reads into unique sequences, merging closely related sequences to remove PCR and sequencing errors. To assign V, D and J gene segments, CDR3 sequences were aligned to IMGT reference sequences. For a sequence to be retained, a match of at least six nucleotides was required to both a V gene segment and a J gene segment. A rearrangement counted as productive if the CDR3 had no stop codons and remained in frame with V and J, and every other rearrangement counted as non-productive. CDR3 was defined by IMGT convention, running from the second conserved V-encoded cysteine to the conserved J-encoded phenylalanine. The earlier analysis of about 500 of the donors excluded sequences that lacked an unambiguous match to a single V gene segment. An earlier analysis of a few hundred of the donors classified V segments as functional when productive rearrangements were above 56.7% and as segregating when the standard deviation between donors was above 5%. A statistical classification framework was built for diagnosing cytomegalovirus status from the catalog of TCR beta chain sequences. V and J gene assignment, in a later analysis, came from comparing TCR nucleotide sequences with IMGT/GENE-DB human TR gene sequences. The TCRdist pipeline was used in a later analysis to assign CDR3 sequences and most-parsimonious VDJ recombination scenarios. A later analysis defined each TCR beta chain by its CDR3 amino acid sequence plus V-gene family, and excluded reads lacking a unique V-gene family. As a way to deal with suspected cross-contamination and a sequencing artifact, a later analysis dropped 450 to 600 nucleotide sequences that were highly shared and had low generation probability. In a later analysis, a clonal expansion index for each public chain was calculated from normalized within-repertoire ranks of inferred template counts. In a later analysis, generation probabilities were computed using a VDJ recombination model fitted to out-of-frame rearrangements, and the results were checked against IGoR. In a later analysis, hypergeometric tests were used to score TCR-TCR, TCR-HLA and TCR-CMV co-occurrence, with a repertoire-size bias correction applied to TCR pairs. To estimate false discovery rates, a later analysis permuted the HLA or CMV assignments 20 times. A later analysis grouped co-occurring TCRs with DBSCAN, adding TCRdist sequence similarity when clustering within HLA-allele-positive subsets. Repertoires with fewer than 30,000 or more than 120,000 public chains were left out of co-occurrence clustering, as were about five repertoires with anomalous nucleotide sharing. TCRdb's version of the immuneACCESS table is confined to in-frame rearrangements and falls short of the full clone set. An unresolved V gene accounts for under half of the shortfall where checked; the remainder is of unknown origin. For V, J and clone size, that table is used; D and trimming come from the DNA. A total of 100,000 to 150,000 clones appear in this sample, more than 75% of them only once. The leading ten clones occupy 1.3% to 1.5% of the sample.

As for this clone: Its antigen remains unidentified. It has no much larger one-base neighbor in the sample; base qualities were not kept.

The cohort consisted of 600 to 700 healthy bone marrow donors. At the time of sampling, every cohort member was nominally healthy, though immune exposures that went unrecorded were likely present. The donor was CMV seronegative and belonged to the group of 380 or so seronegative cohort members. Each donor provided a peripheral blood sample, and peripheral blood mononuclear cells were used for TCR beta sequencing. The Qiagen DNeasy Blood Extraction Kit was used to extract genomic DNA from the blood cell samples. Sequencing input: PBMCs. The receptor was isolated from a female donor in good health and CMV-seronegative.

DNA sequence: TGTGCCAGCAGCAGCGGGAGAACCTACAATGAGCAGTTCTTC. Its translation is CASSSGRTYNEQFF. The rearrangement joined TRBV6-1 to TRBJ2-1, with TRBD2 identical over 8 junction bases. Germline trimming: 6 bases from V, 2 bases from J; junction bases outside gene matches: 3. Taken from cysteine to phenylalanine, the CDR3 has 14 residues. Solely the CDR3 DNA is kept, with 42 bases framed from the first base. The germline V gene specifies MNHNS as CDR1 and SASEGT as CDR2.